Sequencing of this T cell receptor beta chain was carried out in a study of T cell clones after liver transplantation. At the level of the study: TCRbeta sequencing after a pre-transplant mixed lymphocyte reaction identified graft-donor-reactive clones, later tracked in post-transplant blood.

Measured with immunoSEQ multiplex PCR; TCRdb has only the in-frame clones, and not every one. The table lists 35,000 to 45,000 clones, 86% of them singletons. The CDR3 runs to 16 residues. This sample comprised CD4+ T cells from blood, obtained 24 months after liver transplant. The clonotype originates from a human patient who received a liver transplant. Some T cells may trace back to the graft donor. V usage is TRBV21-1 and J usage is TRBJ2-7; the DNA was not compared with TRBD1, the D call given in the table. TRBV21-1 is termed a pseudogene. CDR3: CASSKAHRGSSYEQYF. The CDR3 region has the DNA TGTGCCAGCAGCAAAGCGCATAGGGGGAGCTCCTACGAGCAGTACTTC.